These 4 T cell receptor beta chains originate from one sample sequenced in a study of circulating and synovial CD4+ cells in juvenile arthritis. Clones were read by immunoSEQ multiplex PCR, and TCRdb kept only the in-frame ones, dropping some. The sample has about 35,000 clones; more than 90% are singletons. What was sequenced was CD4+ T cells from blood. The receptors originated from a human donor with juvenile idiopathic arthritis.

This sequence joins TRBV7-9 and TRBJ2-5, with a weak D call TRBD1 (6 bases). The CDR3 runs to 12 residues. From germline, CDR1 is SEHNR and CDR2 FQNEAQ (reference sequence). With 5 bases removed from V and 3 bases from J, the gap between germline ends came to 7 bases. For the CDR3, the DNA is TGTGCCAGCAGCCGGACAGAAGAGACCCAGTACTTC. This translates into CASSRTEETQYF.

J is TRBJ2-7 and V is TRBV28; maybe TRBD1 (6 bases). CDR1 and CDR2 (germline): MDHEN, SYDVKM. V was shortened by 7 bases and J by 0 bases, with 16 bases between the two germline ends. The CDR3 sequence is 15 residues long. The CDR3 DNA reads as TGTGCCAGCACCCCCCCCACAGGGAGCTCCTACGAGCAGTACTTC. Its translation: CASTPPTGSSYEQYF. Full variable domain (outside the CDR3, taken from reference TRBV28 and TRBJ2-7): DVKVTQSSRYLVKRTGEKVFLECVQDMDHENMFWYRQDPGLGLRLIYFSYDVKMKEKGDIPEGYSVSREKKERFSLILESASTNQTSMYLCASTPPTGSSYEQYFGPGTRLTVT.

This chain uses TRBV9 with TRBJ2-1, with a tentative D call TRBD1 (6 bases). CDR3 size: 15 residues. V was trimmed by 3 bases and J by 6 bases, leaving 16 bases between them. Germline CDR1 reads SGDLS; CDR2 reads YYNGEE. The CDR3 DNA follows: TGTGCCAGCAGCGGAACAGGGTATAACGGCAATGAGCAGTTCTTC. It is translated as CASSGTGYNGNEQFF.

CDR3 loop: CSGSGVYGYTF. The CDR3 nucleotides are TGCAGTGGGTCAGGGGTCTATGGCTACACCTTC. The chain carries TRBV20-1 and TRBJ1-2; D is possibly TRBD1 (6 bases). Trimming left V 7 bases short and J 4 bases short, with 10 bases between. CDR1 DFQATT and CDR2 SNEGSKA come from the germline V gene (reference sequence). The CDR3 is 11 residues long.